Sequencing of this T cell receptor (beta chain) was carried out in a study of blood T cell repertoires in COVID-19. About the research overall: Acute-phase and convalescent COVID-19 samples originated in the United States, Italy and Spain. From T cells, B-cell-depleted T cells, or PBMCs came the material, which was cDNA or gDNA.

The CDR3 extends over 14 amino acids. Profiled with immunoSEQ multiplex PCR; TCRdb holds only in-frame clones, not every one. The sample includes approximately 210,000 clones, roughly 89% of them seen just once. The sequenced sample consisted of peripheral blood. This clonotype originated in a man aged 25 to 40 who had recovered from COVID-19. The rearrangement joins TRBV21-1 to TRBJ2-3; the table names TRBD2, a call not compared with the DNA. TRBV21-1 is a pseudogene segment. CDR3 residues: CASSKKTSGGAAYF. CDR3 DNA sequence: TGTGCCAGCAGCAAAAAGACTAGCGGGGGGGCCGCGTATTTT.